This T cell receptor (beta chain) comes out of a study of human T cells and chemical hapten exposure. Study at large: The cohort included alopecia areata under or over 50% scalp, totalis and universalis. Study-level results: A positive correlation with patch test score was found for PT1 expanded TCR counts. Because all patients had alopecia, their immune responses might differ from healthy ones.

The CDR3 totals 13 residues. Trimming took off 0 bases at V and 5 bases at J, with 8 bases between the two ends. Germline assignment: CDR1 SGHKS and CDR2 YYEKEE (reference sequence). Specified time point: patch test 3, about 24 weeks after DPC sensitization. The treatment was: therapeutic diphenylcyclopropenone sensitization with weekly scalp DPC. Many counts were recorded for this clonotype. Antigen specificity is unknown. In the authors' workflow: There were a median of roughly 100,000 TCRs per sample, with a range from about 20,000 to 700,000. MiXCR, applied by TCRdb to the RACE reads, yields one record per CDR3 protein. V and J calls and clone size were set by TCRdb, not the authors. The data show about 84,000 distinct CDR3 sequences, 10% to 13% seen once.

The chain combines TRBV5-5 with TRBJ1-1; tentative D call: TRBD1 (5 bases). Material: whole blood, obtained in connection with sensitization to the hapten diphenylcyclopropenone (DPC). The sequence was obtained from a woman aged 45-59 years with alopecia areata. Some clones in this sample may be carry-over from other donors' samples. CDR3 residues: CASSLEGWTEAFF. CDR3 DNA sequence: TGTGCCAGCAGCTTGGAGGGGTGGACTGAAGCTTTCTTT.